Below are 28 T cell receptor beta chains sequenced from a single sample in a study of blood T cells in healthy people across ages. The authors ran a second PCR of roughly 6 to 12 cycles using a sample-barcoded 5' primer and a J-beta primer mix. TCRdb recomputed calls from the 5' RACE reads with MiXCR, one row per CDR3 protein. The sample has some 1,000,000 distinct CDR3 sequences; around 25% are singletons. Another study also made use of these data, one on T cells of mothers and their children.

The sequenced sample consisted of blood. These receptors were taken from a girl aged 2-10 years in good health.

The chain recombines TRBV3-1 with TRBJ2-2; tentatively, D is TRBD1 (6 bases). Looked up from germline, CDR1 is LGHDT and CDR2 is YNNKEL (reference sequence). The CDR3 covers 15 residues. The V end was cut by 0 bases, the J end by 4 bases, with 9 bases between. CDR3 in DNA: TGTGCCAGCAGCCAAGATTGGGACACCACCGGGGAGCTGTTTTTT. Translation: CASSQDWDTTGELFF.

The rearrangement links TRBV5-1 to TRBJ2-1, with 9 positions matching TRBD2. Germline assignment: CDR1 SGHRS and CDR2 YFSETQ. V shed 0 bases and J 1 base; nucleotides not matched to a gene: 8. This CDR3 comprises 18 residues. CDR3 region: CASSLEPRLADSYNEQFF. The CDR3 DNA sequence: TGCGCCAGCAGCTTGGAACCCCGACTAGCGGATTCCTACAATGAGCAGTTCTTC. The entire variable domain, with the rest obtained from reference TRBV5-1 and TRBJ2-1, is as follows: KAGVTQTPRYLIKTRGQQVTLSCSPISGHRSVSWYQQTPGQGLQFLFEYFSETQRNKGNFPGRFSGRQFSNSRSEMNVSTLELGDSALYLCASSLEPRLADSYNEQFFGPGTRLTVL.

There are a few counts of this clonotype. The chain carries TRBV11-3 and TRBJ2-1, with D uncertain. Germline V gene lookup returns CDR1 SGHNT and CDR2 YENEEA. CDR3 length: 12 residues. V was trimmed by 8 bases and J by 7 bases, leaving 12 bases between them. The CDR3 reads CASSLRPNEQFF. The DNA for the CDR3 is TGTGCCAGCTCCCTAAGGCCGAATGAGCAGTTCTTC.

In this sample, this clonotype turned up a few times. The rearrangement uses TRBV24-1 and TRBJ2-1; the match to TRBD1 covers 10 bases. CDR1 KGHDR and CDR2 SFDVKD come from the germline V gene. V lost 4 bases to trimming and J lost 9 bases; unmatched junction nucleotides: 5. CDR3 length equals 14 residues. In DNA form, the CDR3 reads TGTGCCACCAGTGAGGCCGGGACAGGGGTTGAGCAGTTCTTC. Residues: CATSEAGTGVEQFF.

This clonotype was seen a few times. The chain couples TRBV5-1 to TRBJ1-2; D remains unclear. V lost 0 bases and J lost 0, with 18 bases in between. The CDR3 length is 18 residues. Germline lookup yields CDR1 SGHRS and CDR2 YFSETQ. The CDR3 sequence is CASSLEGSGAPANYGYTF. In DNA form, the CDR3 reads TGCGCCAGCAGCTTGGAAGGGTCAGGCGCCCCAGCTAACTATGGCTACACCTTC.

This clonotype was counted between two and nine times. The rearrangement uses TRBV2 and TRBJ1-4; 8 nucleotides agree with TRBD1. The CDR3 is made up of 14 amino acids. The germline V gene encodes CDR1 SNHLY and CDR2 FYNNEI. The V gene end was trimmed by 6 bases and the J gene end by 10 bases; junction bases not matched to a gene: 10. DNA of the CDR3: TGTGCCAGCAGAGTTCAGGGGGCGGAAGGAAAACTGTTTTTT. This codes for CASRVQGAEGKLFF. Variable domain in full (rest from reference TRBV2 and TRBJ1-4): EPEVTQTPSHQVTQMGQEVILRCVPISNHLYFYWYRQILGQKVEFLVSFYNNEISEKSEIFDDQFSVERPDGSNFTLKIRSTKLEDSAMYFCASRVQGAEGKLFFGSGTQLSVL.

This clonotype appeared a few times. The CDR3 DNA sequence: TGTGCCAGCAGCCCGATCGACCCCCATAGCTCCTACGAGCAGTACTTC. Translated: CASSPIDPHSSYEQYF. The genes are TRBV3-1 and TRBJ2-7, with D uncertain. The CDR3 covers 16 residues. Germline V lookup: CDR1 LGHDT, CDR2 YNNKEL (reference sequence). With 4 bases removed from V and 0 bases from J, the gap between germline ends came to 16 bases.

The chain uses TRBV20-1 and TRBJ1-5, with D uncertain. Trimming removed 0 bases from V and 7 bases from J, with 10 bases in between. In germline, CDR1 is DFQATT, CDR2 SNEGSKA (reference sequence). The CDR3 extends over 13 amino acids. Here the CDR3 reads CSARDGSGQPQHF. CDR3 DNA sequence: TGCAGTGCTAGAGATGGTTCAGGACAGCCCCAGCATTTT.

This rearrangement joins TRBV29-1 to TRBJ2-3; D perhaps matches TRBD1 (5 bases). Germline values: CDR1 SQVTM, CDR2 ANQGSEA. The CDR3 is made up of 14 amino acids. Between the trimmed V and J ends, which lost 2 bases and 5 bases, there was a span of 14 bases. DNA for the CDR3: TGCAGCGTTGAATTTGTACAGGTTCAAGATACGCAGTATTTT. This sequence encodes CSVEFVQVQDTQYF.

The chain combines TRBV4-3 with TRBJ1-4, with D possibly being TRBD1 (6 bases). This CDR3 comprises 14 residues. V was shortened by 5 bases and J by 5 bases, with 12 bases between the two germline ends. The germline V gene encodes CDR1 LGHNA and CDR2 YSLEER. The CDR3 bases are TGCGCCAGCAGCAAAGGACAGCCAAATGAAAAACTGTTTTTT. Translation: CASSKGQPNEKLFF.

V gene TRBV21-1 combines with J gene TRBJ2-3. TRBV21-1 is annotated as a pseudogene. This CDR3 contains 14 residues. The CDR3: CASSKERGTDTQYF. The CDR3 coding sequence is TGTGCCAGCAGCAAAGAACGGGGCACAGATACGCAGTATTTT.

This clonotype was counted between two and nine times. The chain is built from TRBV3-1 and TRBJ1-3; D gene ambiguous. The CDR3 contains 14 residues. Between the trimmed V and J ends, which lost 7 bases and 9 bases, there was a span of 19 bases. Germline CDR1 reads LGHDT; CDR2 reads YNNKEL (reference sequence). The CDR3 protein is CASTRQAAGSTIYF. Here the CDR3 DNA reads TGTGCCAGCACCCGTCAGGCAGCCGGTAGCACCATATATTTT.

A word on this clonotype: The junction shows a germline mismatch at one end, possibly a read error. The chain combines TRBV27 with TRBJ2-5; possibly TRBD2 for D (5 bases). The J call is uncertain, as TRBJ2-7 better fits the DNA end. Germline V gene lookup returns CDR1 MNHEY and CDR2 SMNVEV (reference sequence). CDR3 length: 14 residues. The CDR3 sequence: CASTPADPTYEQYF. The CDR3 bases are TGCGCCAGCACCCCAGCGGATCCAACCTACGAGCAGTACTTC.

This chain connects TRBV6-5 to TRBJ1-4, with D unresolved. This CDR3 spans 15 amino acids. Germline CDR1 reads MNHEY; CDR2 reads SVGAGI. V was clipped by 5 bases and J by 5 bases, with 15 bases between them. This chain's CDR3 is CASSPLTALNEKLFF. The CDR3 region has the DNA TGTGCCAGCAGTCCCTTAACGGCGCTAAATGAAAAACTGTTTTTT.

This clonotype turned up a few times. The gene calls are TRBV28 and TRBJ2-6; weak D call: TRBD1 (6 bases). Between the trimmed V and J ends, which lost 11 bases and 2 bases, there was a span of 19 bases. Germline V lookup: CDR1 MDHEN, CDR2 SYDVKM. The CDR3 length is 16 residues. CDR3 loop: CAAQAPQGTGANVLTF. In DNA form, the CDR3 reads TGTGCCGCCCAGGCCCCACAGGGAACTGGGGCCAACGTCCTGACTTTC.

This clonotype was found once. This chain uses TRBV24-1 with TRBJ2-2; 7 nucleotides agree with TRBD1. In germline, CDR1 is KGHDR, CDR2 SFDVKD. The trim removed 4 bases at V and 7 bases at J, leaving 5 bases unmatched. The length of the CDR3 is 14 residues. The CDR3 reads CATSETTGIGELFF. The CDR3 DNA sequence: TGTGCCACCAGTGAAACGACAGGGATCGGGGAGCTGTTTTTT.

This clonotype was seen repeatedly, ten times or more. This chain joins TRBV4-2 and TRBJ2-5; 8 bases match TRBD1. Per the germline V gene, CDR1 is LGHNA and CDR2 is YNFKEQ. The CDR3 is 13 residues long. The V gene end was trimmed by 4 bases and the J gene end by 6 bases; junction bases not matched to a gene: 4. CDR3 sequence: CASSLTGGKTQYF. CDR3 bases: TGTGCCAGCAGCCTTACAGGGGGGAAGACCCAGTACTTC.

The chain carries TRBV10-3 and TRBJ2-5; D is perhaps TRBD1 (6 bases). The DNA end is more similar to TRBJ2-1, so the J call may be wrong. The CDR3 runs 15 residues. Per germline, CDR1 ENHRY and CDR2 SYGVKD. CDR3 in amino acids: CAISESIQGLGEQFF. The DNA for the CDR3 is TGTGCCATCAGTGAGTCGATTCAGGGGCTGGGTGAGCAGTTCTTC.

The J gene is TRBJ2-5, the V gene TRBV18, with a weak D call TRBD1 (6 bases). Germline V lookup: CDR1 KGHSH, CDR2 LQKENI. With 3 bases removed from V and 4 bases from J, the gap between germline ends came to 18 bases. CDR3 size: 16 residues. The CDR3 DNA follows: TGTGCCAGCTCACCCATGACGGTGGGGGCGCGAGAGACCCAGTACTTC. This codes for CASSPMTVGARETQYF.

The J gene is TRBJ2-1, the V gene TRBV10-3; TRBD2 matches at 7 bases. Trimming cost V 0 bases and J 4 bases; bases outside gene matches: 12. Germline V gene data show CDR1 as ENHRY and CDR2 as SYGVKD. This CDR3 has 18 amino acids. The CDR3 nucleotides read TGTGCCATCAGTGAGTCCGCGATCCCGCGGGAGCAGTACAATGAGCAGTTCTTC. This sequence encodes CAISESAIPREQYNEQFF.

This clonotype has only a few counts. This sequence joins TRBV6-5 and TRBJ1-1; 9 bases are shared with TRBD1. The germline V gene encodes CDR1 MNHEY and CDR2 SVGAGI. The CDR3 consists of 15 residues. V lost 6 bases to trimming and J lost 3 bases; unmatched junction nucleotides: 8. The CDR3 DNA sequence: TGTGCCAGCAGAGCAATGAGGACAGGGGACACTGAAGCTTTCTTT. Residues: CASRAMRTGDTEAFF.

This clonotype has more than one count but fewer than ten. This chain uses TRBV21-1 with TRBJ2-7; the table's D call of TRBD2 was not tested on the DNA. TRBV21-1 has pseudogene status. This CDR3 has 12 amino acids. The DNA for the CDR3 is TGTGCCAGCGACCCTCGAGAGAGTCGGCAGTACTTC. Encoded protein: CASDPRESRQYF.

This clonotype was counted a few times. V is TRBV29-1 and J is TRBJ2-3; D remains ambiguous. There are 11 residues in the CDR3. V lost 6 bases and J 2 bases, leaving 6 bases between the germline ends. Germline assignment: CDR1 SQVTM and CDR2 ANQGSEA. CDR3 loop: CSVGNTDTQYF. The CDR3 region has the DNA TGCAGCGTCGGTAACACAGATACGCAGTATTTT.

The rearrangement uses TRBV18 and TRBJ2-5; 10 bases line up with TRBD1. The DNA matches TRBJ2-1 better at its end, which makes the J call doubtful. Germline loops: CDR1 KGHSH, CDR2 LQKENI. The CDR3 has 15 residues. CDR3 residues: CASSPTGQGGNEQFF. The CDR3 region has the DNA TGTGCCAGCTCACCTACAGGACAGGGGGGTAATGAGCAGTTCTTC.

This clonotype was detected only a few times. The chain carries TRBV28 and TRBJ2-3; D remains ambiguous. This CDR3 comprises 12 residues. Trimming stripped 9 bases from V and 5 bases from J, with 12 bases between. CDR1 and CDR2 (germline): MDHEN, SYDVKM. CDR3 in DNA: TGTGCCAGTACTTGGGTTGGAGATACGCAGTATTTT. Translated, it gives CASTWVGDTQYF. Looking up the rest from reference TRBV28 and TRBJ2-3 gives the full variable domain: DVKVTQSSRYLVKRTGEKVFLECVQDMDHENMFWYRQDPGLGLRLIYFSYDVKMKEKGDIPEGYSVSREKKERFSLILESASTNQTSMYLCASTWVGDTQYFGPGTRLTVL.

V and J are TRBV4-3 and TRBJ2-1; D is undetermined. The CDR3 totals 13 residues. The germline V gene encodes CDR1 LGHNA and CDR2 YSLEER. Trimming removed 0 bases at V and 9 bases at J, with 9 bases between. CDR3 residues: CASSQDYSSEQFF. The CDR3 region has the DNA TGCGCCAGCAGCCAAGACTATAGTAGTGAGCAGTTCTTC.

CDR3 protein: CSVEDSHLEAFF. CDR3 bases: TGCAGCGTTGAAGATTCCCACCTCGAAGCTTTCTTT. J is TRBJ1-1 and V is TRBV29-1; D unclear. The CDR3 consists of 12 residues. With 0 bases removed from V and 8 bases from J, the gap between germline ends came to 10 bases. CDR1 and CDR2 from the germline V gene are SQVTM and ANQGSEA. The complete variable domain, with remaining parts taken from reference TRBV29-1 and TRBJ1-1, reads SAVISQKPSRDICQRGTSLTIQCQVDSQVTMMFWYRQQPGQSLTLIATANQGSEATYESGFVIDKFPISRPNLTFSTLTVSNMSPEDSSIYLCSVEDSHLEAFFGQGTRLTVV.

This clonotype has only one observation. The rearrangement uses TRBV7-6 and TRBJ2-2; D gene uncertain. Per germline, CDR1 SGHVS and CDR2 FNYEAQ. The germline V and J ends were trimmed by 2 bases and 3 bases, with 7 bases remaining between them. CDR3 length: 14 amino acids. CDR3 residues: CASSLKADTGELFF. CDR3 nucleotide sequence: TGTGCCAGCAGCTTAAAGGCAGACACCGGGGAGCTGTTTTTT. The variable domain in full, with the rest retrieved from reference TRBV7-6 and TRBJ2-2, is GAGVSQSPRYKVTKRGQDVALRCDPISGHVSLYWYRQALGQGPEFLTYFNYEAQQDKSGLPNDRFSAERPEGSISTLTIQRTEQRDSAMYRCASSLKADTGELFFGEGSRLTVL.